A single sample gave rise to the 12 T cell receptor beta chains below, sequenced in a study of response to subunit inactivated influenza vaccine. TCRdb re-called the RT-PCR reads with MiXCR, one entry per CDR3 protein. The profile covers some 150,000 distinct CDR3 sequences, with 9.5% to 15% appearing a single time and 25% to 30% taken by the ten largest. The data also belong to a second study, concerning T cells expressing NK-cell markers. That paper adds: What made the TCR beta cDNA was 5'RACE template switching with UMIs.

The sequenced sample was CD8+ T cells sorted from PBMCs, obtained 11 to 12 days after vaccination. These receptors originate from a man aged 50 to 60 who received an inactivated influenza vaccine.

The chain combines TRBV9 with TRBJ2-3; D possibly corresponds to TRBD1 (6 bases). The CDR3 is made up of 15 amino acids. V shed 0 bases and J shed 4 bases, with 12 bases lying between them. Looked up from germline, CDR1 is SGDLS and CDR2 is YYNGEE. The CDR3 region is CASSVALGHADTQYF. The CDR3 DNA sequence: TGTGCCAGCAGCGTAGCACTGGGACATGCAGATACGCAGTATTTT.

DNA of the CDR3: TGTGCCAGCAGTCCTGGGCTACGAACTCCTAGCGGGAGCGTCTACGAGCAGTACTTC. This gives the protein CASSPGLRTPSGSVYEQYF. The V call is TRBV4-2, the J call TRBJ2-7, with TRBD2 matching over 10 bases. Per germline, CDR1 LGHNA and CDR2 YNFKEQ. The CDR3 covers 19 residues. V lost 6 bases to trimming and J lost 3 bases; unmatched junction nucleotides: 20.

The chain recombines TRBV2 with TRBJ2-1; 11 bases align to TRBD2. With V trimmed by 4 bases and J by 15 bases, 11 bases remained unmatched. CDR3 length: 14 residues. CDR1 SNHLY and CDR2 FYNNEI come from the germline V gene. The CDR3 nucleotides read TGTGCCAGCAGTGTAGCGGGAGGGTTCCCTGGTCCGTTCTTC. It encodes CASSVAGGFPGPFF.

V and J are TRBV5-6 and TRBJ2-4; D tentatively fits TRBD1 or TRBD2 (5 bases each). Germline CDR1 reads SGHDT; CDR2 reads YYEEEE. Trimming pared 3 bases from V and 5 bases from J, leaving 15 bases between. The CDR3 has 15 amino acids. The CDR3 reads CASSSTGTSQNIQYF. The CDR3 nucleotides are TGTGCCAGCAGCTCTACCGGGACGTCGCAAAACATTCAGTACTTC. Full variable domain (remainder filled in from reference TRBV5-6 and TRBJ2-4): DAGVTQSPTHLIKTRGQQVTLRCSPKSGHDTVSWYQQALGQGPQFIFQYYEEEERQRGNFPDRFSGHQFPNYSSELNVNALLLGDSALYLCASSSTGTSQNIQYFGAGTRLSVL.

This clonotype has just a few counts. The J gene is TRBJ2-5, the V gene TRBV7-9, with D hard to call. Germline V gives CDR1 SEHNR, CDR2 FQNEAQ (reference sequence). V lost 5 bases, J lost 1 base, and 8 bases lay in between. The CDR3 totals 13 residues. CDR3 residues: CASSRGSQETQYF. The CDR3 nucleotides read TGTGCCAGCAGCCGAGGTTCCCAAGAGACCCAGTACTTC.

Note on this clonotype: The junction shows a germline mismatch at one end, possibly a read error. The J gene is TRBJ2-2, the V gene TRBV15, with D tentatively TRBD2 (6 bases). Germline V CDR1 and CDR2: LNHNV, YYDKDF (reference sequence). This CDR3 region has 13 residues. In nucleotides, the CDR3 is TGTGCCACCGGGGGGACGAACACCGGGGATCTGTTTTTT. Its protein product is CATGGTNTGDLFF.

A few counts support this clonotype. V usage is TRBV5-1 and J usage is TRBJ2-7; tentatively, D is TRBD2 (6 bases). Germline lookup yields CDR1 SGHRS and CDR2 YFSETQ. This CDR3 has 12 amino acids. V shed 5 bases and J shed 2 bases, with 8 bases lying between them. The CDR3 nucleotides are TGCGCCAGCAGGGGGGAGGCCTACGAGCAGTACTTC. This gives the protein CASRGEAYEQYF. Filled out from reference TRBV5-1 and TRBJ2-7, the complete variable domain reads KAGVTQTPRYLIKTRGQQVTLSCSPISGHRSVSWYQQTPGQGLQFLFEYFSETQRNKGNFPGRFSGRQFSNSRSEMNVSTLELGDSALYLCASRGEAYEQYFGPGTRLTVT.

This clonotype was observed a few times. The chain employs TRBV15 and TRBJ2-3; D gene unclear. Germline V gene data show CDR1 as LNHNV and CDR2 as YYDKDF (reference sequence). Between the trimmed V and J ends, which lost 0 bases and 2 bases, there was a span of 9 bases. The CDR3 extends over 15 amino acids. The CDR3 here is CATSRDFRNTDTQYF. The CDR3 nucleotides are TGTGCCACCAGCAGAGATTTCAGAAACACAGATACGCAGTATTTT.

This clonotype was detected ten times or more. The V gene is TRBV12-3 or TRBV12-4, the J gene TRBJ2-3; D is ambiguous. Trimming removed 8 bases at V and 4 bases at J, with 7 bases between. The CDR3 sequence is 11 residues long. The CDR3 is CASGEADTQYF. The CDR3 DNA follows: TGTGCCAGCGGGGAAGCAGATACGCAGTATTTT.

The chain joins TRBV4-1 to TRBJ2-3; either TRBD1 or TRBD2 may supply D (7 bases each). Germline lookup yields CDR1 MGHRA and CDR2 YSYEKL. The CDR3 runs to 17 residues. Trimming stripped 3 bases from V and 7 bases from J, with 23 bases between. The DNA of the CDR3 is TGCGCCAGCAGCCATCCGCAGGGGGGGCCAACGAAATATACGCAGTATTTT. It yields the protein CASSHPQGGPTKYTQYF.

This clonotype was observed a handful of times. The rearrangement uses TRBV7-9 and TRBJ1-2, with D unresolved. CDR3 length: 12 amino acids. The V end was cut by 5 bases, the J end by 4 bases, with 8 bases between. The germline CDR1 and CDR2 sequences are SEHNR and FQNEAQ (reference sequence). CDR3 sequence (DNA): TGTGCCAGCAGCAACCGGGGCTATGGCTACACCTTC. Protein: CASSNRGYGYTF.

There are a few counts of this clonotype. This chain links TRBV18 with TRBJ2-3; D not certain. Per the germline V gene, CDR1 is KGHSH and CDR2 is LQKENI. V dropped 2 bases and J dropped 2 bases, with 11 bases sitting between them. CDR3 size: 15 residues. The CDR3 region is CASSPGRADTDTQYF. The DNA for the CDR3 is TGTGCCAGCTCACCAGGAAGGGCCGACACAGATACGCAGTATTTT.